The TCR beta chain under discussion was sequenced for a study of OX40 agonist ivuxolimab in advanced cancers. Study conclusions and caveats: In the 0.1-3.0 mg/kg groups, partial responders showed among the lowest expansion.

This CDR3 spans 15 amino acids. The germline V gene encodes CDR1 KGHSH and CDR2 LQKENI. V dropped 0 bases and J dropped 6 bases, with 15 bases sitting between them. Libraries were prepared by immunoSEQ multiplex PCR; TCRdb keeps only in-frame clonotypes and omits some of them. The table lists about 110,000 clones, about 92% of them singletons. Notes on this clone: Its antigen is unidentified.

The chain uses TRBV18 and TRBJ2-7; D unresolved. Sequencing was performed on CD4+ or CD8+ T cells sorted from blood, taken in a trial of the OX40 agonist ivuxolimab. This sequence was found in an adult with an advanced solid tumor such as melanoma, head and neck, liver or kidney cancer. CDR3 sequence reads: CASSPPIGQASEQYF. The CDR3 nucleotides read TGTGCCAGCTCACCACCCATAGGGCAGGCTAGCGAGCAGTACTTC.